The present T cell receptor beta chain was sequenced within a study of blood T cell repertoires in COVID-19. Study-level background: Collection of acute and convalescent COVID-19 samples took place in the United States, Italy and Spain. PBMCs, B-cell-depleted T cells, or T cells were the source of the cDNA or gDNA that made up the material.

The CDR3 sequence is 12 residues long. The germline V and J ends were trimmed by 4 bases and 7 bases, with 10 bases remaining between them. Germline V lookup: CDR1 SEHNR, CDR2 FQNEAQ (reference sequence). As handled by the study authors: How many nucleated cells were present was estimated from reference gene primer amplification. TCRdb's table, derived via immunoSEQ multiplex PCR, lists solely in-frame clones and lacks some. V, J and clone size reflect that table, while D and trimming were determined from the DNA. The sample shows about 160,000 clones, approximately 81% of them seen only once. This clone was counted a few times.

The sequenced sample was peripheral blood. The genes are TRBV7-9 and TRBJ1-1; D is ambiguous. This TCR derives from a man between 35 and 55 years old with acute or convalescent COVID-19. CDR3 loop: CASSSEGLEAFF. Written as DNA, the CDR3 is TGTGCCAGCAGCTCAGAGGGCCTTGAAGCTTTCTTT.